Shown below are 25 T cell receptor beta chains from a single sample sequenced in a study of CD8 T cells in ankylosing spondylitis. Using its own MiXCR run on the 5' RACE reads, TCRdb lists one record per CDR3 protein. The sample holds fewer than 200,000 distinct CDR3 sequences; about 17% are singletons and the top ten take over 7%. Sequences were obtained from blood, either unsorted or a sorted T cell fraction (not recorded which). All receptors derive from a male donor with ankylosing spondylitis or in good health (not recorded which).

This clonotype was detected many times. The chain employs TRBV29-1 and TRBJ2-1; perhaps D is TRBD1 or TRBD2 (5 bases each). Germline V gene sequence: CDR1 SQVTM, CDR2 ANQGSEA. The length of the CDR3 is 13 residues. Trimming took 4 bases from V and 6 from J, leaving 13 bases between them. Here the CDR3 DNA reads TGCAGCGTTGTCCCGGGACGAGCCAATGAGCAGTTCTTC. This encodes CSVVPGRANEQFF.

The rearrangement uses TRBV28 and TRBJ2-2; 12 bases are shared with TRBD2. CDR1 and CDR2 (germline): MDHEN, SYDVKM. CDR3 length equals 17 residues. With 3 bases clipped from V and 3 bases from J, the junction kept 5 bases outside the gene matches. In DNA, the CDR3 is TGTGCCAGCAGTTTTAGACTAGCGGGAGTGGACACCGGGGAGCTGTTTTTT. This encodes CASSFRLAGVDTGELFF.

This rearrangement joins TRBV10-3 to TRBJ1-1; 8 positions match TRBD1. Germline V gene lookup returns CDR1 ENHRY and CDR2 SYGVKD. This CDR3 is 20 amino acids long. The trim removed 5 bases at V and 6 bases at J, leaving 26 bases unmatched. CDR3 sequence reads: CAISPTLDRGRSRGNAEAFF. The CDR3 nucleotides read TGTGCCATCAGTCCCACCCTAGACAGGGGTCGATCTCGGGGAAACGCTGAAGCTTTCTTT.

This clonotype showed up just a few times. This chain connects TRBV2 to TRBJ1-1; D is ambiguous. CDR1 SNHLY and CDR2 FYNNEI come from the germline V gene. This CDR3 is built from 14 residues. Deletions cut 2 bases from V and 6 bases from J, with 13 bases between. The CDR3 coding sequence is TGTGCCAGCAGTGAAAGTCCCCCTAACGCTGAAGCTTTCTTT. It yields the protein CASSESPPNAEAFF.

Many counts were recorded for this clonotype. This chain joins TRBV5-1 and TRBJ2-1; D is perhaps TRBD1 (6 bases). This CDR3 contains 14 residues. V was shortened by 4 bases and J by 7 bases, with 15 bases between the two germline ends. In germline, CDR1 is SGHRS, CDR2 YFSETQ. The CDR3: CASSVSLTGNEQFF. CDR3 DNA sequence: TGCGCCAGCAGCGTTAGTCTTACAGGGAATGAGCAGTTCTTC. Full variable domain (outside the CDR3, taken from reference TRBV5-1 and TRBJ2-1): KAGVTQTPRYLIKTRGQQVTLSCSPISGHRSVSWYQQTPGQGLQFLFEYFSETQRNKGNFPGRFSGRQFSNSRSEMNVSTLELGDSALYLCASSVSLTGNEQFFGPGTRLTVL.

This chain joins TRBV20-1 and TRBJ1-1, with 7 bases identical to TRBD1. CDR3 length equals 16 residues. The junction had 12 bases not matched to a gene; V was cut back by 0 bases and J by 5 bases. CDR1 and CDR2 from the germline V gene are DFQATT and SNEGSKA (reference sequence). CDR3 sequence: CSARDDPLQGWTEAFF. The CDR3 nucleotides read TGCAGTGCTAGAGATGACCCTCTACAGGGGTGGACTGAAGCTTTCTTT.

The rearrangement joins TRBV2 to TRBJ2-3; unclear D gene. The CDR3 spans 12 residues. Trimming removed 5 bases at V and 4 bases at J, with 7 bases between. Germline V gene lookup returns CDR1 SNHLY and CDR2 FYNNEI. In DNA, the CDR3 is TGTGCCAGCAGTCGTGTGGCAGATACGCAGTATTTT. Residues: CASSRVADTQYF.

This clonotype was detected ten times or more. J is TRBJ1-2 and V is TRBV11-2, with D unresolved. The CDR3 length is 12 residues. V lost 3 bases and J 2 bases, leaving 4 bases between the germline ends. The germline V gene encodes CDR1 SGHAT and CDR2 FQNNGV. CDR3 sequence (DNA): TGTGCCAGCAGCTTCGGGAACTATGGCTACACCTTC. Its protein product is CASSFGNYGYTF.

V is TRBV14 and J is TRBJ2-7; no clear D gene. V was trimmed by 0 bases and J by 4 bases, leaving 7 bases between them. Germline-derived CDR1 and CDR2 are SGHDN and FVKESK. The CDR3 has 13 amino acids. As DNA, the CDR3 is TGTGCCAGCAGCCAAGATCTGAGGTACGAGCAGTACTTC. The encoded protein is CASSQDLRYEQYF.

This clonotype was counted ten times or more. The chain joins TRBV12-3 or TRBV12-4 to TRBJ1-4; 7 bases are a match to TRBD1. V shed 4 bases and J 6 bases; nucleotides not matched to a gene: 8. The CDR3 has 15 residues. DNA for the CDR3: TGTGCCAGCAGTTCCCGCCAGGGGGGAGATGAAAAACTGTTTTTT. The encoded protein is CASSSRQGGDEKLFF.

This clonotype was recorded a few times. The chain has TRBV7-6 and TRBJ2-2, with no clear D. V gave up 0 bases and J gave up 2 bases, with 10 bases separating them. CDR1 and CDR2 (germline): SGHVS, FNYEAQ. The CDR3 is 16 amino acids. Written as DNA, the CDR3 is TGTGCCAGCAGCTTAGCCAGCTTAACCAACACCGGGGAGCTGTTTTTT. It yields the protein CASSLASLTNTGELFF.

Only a few counts were recorded for this clonotype. This sequence joins TRBV5-1 and TRBJ2-1; 14 positions match TRBD2. V was pared by 4 bases and J by 9 bases, with 6 bases of the junction left unmatched. CDR1 is SGHRS, CDR2 YFSETQ, per germline. The CDR3 totals 15 residues. CDR3 loop: CASSLGLAGVSEQFF. Here the CDR3 DNA reads TGCGCCAGCAGCCTGGGACTAGCGGGAGTAAGTGAGCAGTTCTTC.

The chain couples TRBV7-9 to TRBJ2-1, with TRBD1 matching 7 bases. V lost 1 base to trimming and J lost 6 bases; unmatched junction nucleotides: 3. Germline V gives CDR1 SEHNR, CDR2 FQNEAQ (reference sequence). The CDR3 is made up of 14 amino acids. Here the CDR3 reads CASSLVPGGNEQFF. CDR3 nucleotide sequence: TGTGCCAGCAGCTTAGTTCCAGGGGGCAATGAGCAGTTCTTC.

The chain couples TRBV20-1 to TRBJ2-2, with D uncertain. Deletions cut 6 bases from V and 7 bases from J, with 15 bases between. The CDR3 consists of 13 residues. Germline V gene lookup returns CDR1 DFQATT and CDR2 SNEGSKA (reference sequence). CDR3 region: CSARSVLGGELFF. The CDR3 bases are TGCAGTGCCAGATCTGTCCTAGGCGGGGAGCTGTTTTTT.

This sequence joins TRBV3-1 and TRBJ2-5; possible D gene TRBD2, 6 bases. Germline V gene lookup returns CDR1 LGHDT and CDR2 YNNKEL (reference sequence). This CDR3 comprises 16 residues. Trimming pared 1 base from V and 1 base from J, leaving 13 bases between. The CDR3 region has the DNA TGTGCCAGCAGCCAAGCTGGGCTAGCGCGCCAAGAGACCCAGTACTTC. Its translation: CASSQAGLARQETQYF.

The chain links TRBV28 to TRBJ1-1; D remains unclear. The germline V gene has CDR1 MDHEN and CDR2 SYDVKM. This CDR3 contains 11 residues. V lost 7 bases and J 6 bases, leaving 9 bases between the germline ends. The CDR3 sequence is CASTPGAEAFF. In nucleotides, the CDR3 is TGTGCCAGCACTCCTGGCGCTGAAGCTTTCTTT.

This clonotype occurred many times. The gene calls are TRBV5-1 and TRBJ2-1; tentatively, D is TRBD2 (6 bases). Germline lookup yields CDR1 SGHRS and CDR2 YFSETQ. The CDR3 has 13 amino acids. The ends were cut back, 3 bases at V and 6 bases at J, with 10 bases in the middle. CDR3 residues: CASSSTGVNEQFF. CDR3 bases: TGCGCCAGCAGCTCGACGGGGGTCAATGAGCAGTTCTTC.

This clonotype was observed many times. V and J are TRBV29-1 and TRBJ1-1, with D possibly TRBD1 on 6 matching bases. Trimming left V 6 bases short and J 1 base short, with 15 bases between. From germline, CDR1 is SQVTM and CDR2 ANQGSEA. The length of the CDR3 is 14 residues. The CDR3 sequence: CSVQEQGPNTEAFF. For the CDR3, the DNA is TGCAGCGTCCAGGAACAGGGCCCGAACACTGAAGCTTTCTTT. Combining the CDR3 with reference TRBV29-1 and TRBJ1-1 gives the whole variable domain SAVISQKPSRDICQRGTSLTIQCQVDSQVTMMFWYRQQPGQSLTLIATANQGSEATYESGFVIDKFPISRPNLTFSTLTVSNMSPEDSSIYLCSVQEQGPNTEAFFGQGTRLTVV.

This sequence joins TRBV6-5 and TRBJ2-7, with D possibly being TRBD1 (6 bases). CDR1 and CDR2 (germline): MNHEY, SVGAGI. The CDR3 is made up of 15 amino acids. Trimming took 6 bases from V and 4 from J, leaving 19 bases between them. The CDR3 loop reads CASSPSRDTFYEQYF. Here the CDR3 DNA reads TGTGCCAGCAGCCCCTCCCGGGACACCTTTTACGAGCAGTACTTC.

This clonotype was observed a handful of times. The rearrangement links TRBV5-5 to TRBJ2-7; weak D call: TRBD2 (6 bases). CDR1 is SGHKS, CDR2 YYEKEE, per germline (reference sequence). Trimming cost V 2 bases and J 11 bases, with 14 bases left between them. This CDR3 is 12 amino acids long. The CDR3 DNA sequence: TGTGCCAGCAGCTTAGTGGGAGGTCTGGAGTACTTC. Its translation: CASSLVGGLEYF. The full variable domain, with the rest looked up from reference TRBV5-5 and TRBJ2-7, is DAGVTQSPTHLIKTRGQQVTLRCSPISGHKSVSWYQQVLGQGPQFIFQYYEKEERGRGNFPDRFSARQFPNYSSELNVNALLLGDSALYLCASSLVGGLEYFGPGTRLTVT.

The V gene is TRBV20-1, the J gene TRBJ2-7; TRBD2 aligns across 12 bases. Germline-derived CDR1 and CDR2 are DFQATT and SNEGSKA (reference sequence). Trimming removed 0 bases from V and 2 bases from J; junction bases left unmatched: 11. The CDR3 loop spans 18 amino acids. As DNA, the CDR3 is TGCAGTGCTAGAGATCAGAGGCTAGCGGGAGGGCCACCCTACGAGCAGTACTTC. This gives the protein CSARDQRLAGGPPYEQYF.

This clonotype was counted a few times. This chain joins TRBV27 and TRBJ2-7; 7 bases fit TRBD2. Germline V gene sequence: CDR1 MNHEY, CDR2 SMNVEV (reference sequence). J was trimmed by 0 bases and V by 2 bases; bases with no gene match: 4. The CDR3 runs to 15 residues. The CDR3 sequence is CASSLGGSDSYEQYF. The DNA for the CDR3 is TGTGCCAGCAGTTTAGGCGGGAGTGACTCCTACGAGCAGTACTTC.

The gene calls are TRBV18 and TRBJ2-2, with 10 bases that match TRBD1. V trimming: 6 bases; J trimming: 0 bases; junction bases outside the gene matches: 16. CDR3 length equals 20 residues. Germline CDR1 KGHSH, CDR2 LQKENI. CDR3 sequence reads: CASSPKNRQGALPNTGELFF. The CDR3 region has the DNA TGTGCCAGCTCGCCCAAGAACCGACAGGGGGCCCTCCCGAACACCGGGGAGCTGTTTTTT. Supplemented by reference TRBV18 and TRBJ2-2, the full variable domain reads NAGVMQNPRHLVRRRGQEARLRCSPMKGHSHVYWYRQLPEEGLKFMVYLQKENIIDESGMPKERFSAEFPKEGPSILRIQQVVRGDSAAYFCASSPKNRQGALPNTGELFFGEGSRLTVL.

This clonotype appeared many times. This rearrangement joins TRBV12-3 or TRBV12-4 to TRBJ1-5; 7 positions match TRBD1. The CDR3 is 13 residues long. The trim removed 6 bases at V and 2 bases at J, leaving 1 base unmatched. The CDR3 is CASRDRGNQPQHF. CDR3 DNA sequence: TGTGCCAGCAGAGACAGGGGCAATCAGCCCCAGCATTTT.

This clonotype was detected ten times or more. The chain carries TRBV5-1 and TRBJ2-3; D call uncertain. Trimming left V 0 bases short and J 1 base short, with 9 bases between. The germline gives CDR1 SGHRS, CDR2 YFSETQ. This CDR3 has 15 amino acids. The CDR3 spells CASSLEEIGTDTQYF. In nucleotides, the CDR3 is TGCGCCAGCAGCTTGGAGGAGATCGGCACAGATACGCAGTATTTT.